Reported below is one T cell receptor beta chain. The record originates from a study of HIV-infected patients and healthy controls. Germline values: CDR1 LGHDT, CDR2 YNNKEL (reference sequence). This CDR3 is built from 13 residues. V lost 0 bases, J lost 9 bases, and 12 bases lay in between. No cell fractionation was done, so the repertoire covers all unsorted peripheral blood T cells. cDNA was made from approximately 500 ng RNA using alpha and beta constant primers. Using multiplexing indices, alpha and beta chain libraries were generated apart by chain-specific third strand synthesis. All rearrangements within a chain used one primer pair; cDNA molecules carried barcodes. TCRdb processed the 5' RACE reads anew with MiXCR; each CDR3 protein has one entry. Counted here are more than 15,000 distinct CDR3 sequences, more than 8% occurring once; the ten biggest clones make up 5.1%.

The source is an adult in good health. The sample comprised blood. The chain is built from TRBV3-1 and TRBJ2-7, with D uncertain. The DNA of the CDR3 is TGTGCCAGCAGCCAAGAGAGGCCCCGCCCGCAGTACTTC. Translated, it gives CASSQERPRPQYF.